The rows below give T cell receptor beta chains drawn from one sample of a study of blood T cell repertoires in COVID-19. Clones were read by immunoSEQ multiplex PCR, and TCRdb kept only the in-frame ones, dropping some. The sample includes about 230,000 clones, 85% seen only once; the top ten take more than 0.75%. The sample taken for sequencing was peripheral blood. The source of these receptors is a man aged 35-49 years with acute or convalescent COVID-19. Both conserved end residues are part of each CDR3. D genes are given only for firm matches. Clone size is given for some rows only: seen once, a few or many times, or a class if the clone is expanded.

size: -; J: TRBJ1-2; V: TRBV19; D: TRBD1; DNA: TGTGCCAGTAGCGACCCGGGAGGGGGCCTCCGGAGCTACACCTTC; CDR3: CASSDPGGGLRSYTF
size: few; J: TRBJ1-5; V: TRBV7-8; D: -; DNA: TGTGCCAGCAGCGGGAGCCGGGAGCCCCAGCATTTT; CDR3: CASSGSREPQHF
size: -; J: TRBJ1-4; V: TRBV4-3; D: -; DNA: TGCGCCAGCAGCCAAGCCCGGGGATATGAAAAACTGTTTTTT; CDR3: CASSQARGYEKLFF
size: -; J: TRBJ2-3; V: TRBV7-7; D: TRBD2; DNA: TGTGCTAGCAGCTCCGCGACTAGCGGGGGGAGCACAGATACGCAGTATTTT; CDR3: CASSSATSGGSTDTQYF
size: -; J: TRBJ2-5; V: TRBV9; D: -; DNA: TGTGCCAGCAGCGTAGACGGACTCACTCGGGAGACCCAGTACTTC; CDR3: CASSVDGLTRETQYF
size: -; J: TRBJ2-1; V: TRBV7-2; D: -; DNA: TGTGCCAGCACACCGAATGCCGGGACAACCTACAATGAGCAGTTCTTC; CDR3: CASTPNAGTTYNEQFF
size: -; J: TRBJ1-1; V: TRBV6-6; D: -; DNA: TGTGCCAGCAGTTACCCGCTACAGCTCCCGAACACTGAAGCTTTCTTT; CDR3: CASSYPLQLPNTEAFF
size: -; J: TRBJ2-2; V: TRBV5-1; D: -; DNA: TGCGCCAGCGGAACAGGGAGCCCCGGGGAGCTGTTTTTT; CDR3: CASGTGSPGELFF
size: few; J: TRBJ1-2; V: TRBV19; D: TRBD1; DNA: TGTGCCAGTAGGGGACAGCTCTATGGCTACACCTTC; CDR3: CASRGQLYGYTF
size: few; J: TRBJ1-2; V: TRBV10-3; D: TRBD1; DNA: TGTGCCATCACCCCGACAGGGGATGGCTACACCTTC; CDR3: CAITPTGDGYTF
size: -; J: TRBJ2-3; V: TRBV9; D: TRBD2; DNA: TGTGCCAGCAGCCGGATATCGACTAGCGGGGGGGCCGTCACAGATACGCAGTATTTT; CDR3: CASSRISTSGGAVTDTQYF
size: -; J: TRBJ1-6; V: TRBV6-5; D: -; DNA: TGTGCCAGTGGAGCTTCCTATAATTCACCCCTCCACTTT; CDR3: CASGASYNSPLHF
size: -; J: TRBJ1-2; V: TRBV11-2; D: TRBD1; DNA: TGTGCCAGCAGCTTAGGAGAAGGACAGGGCTATGGCTACACCTTC; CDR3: CASSLGEGQGYGYTF
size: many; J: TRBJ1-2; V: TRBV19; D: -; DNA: TGTGCCAGTAGTACCCGACAACCCTATGGCTACACCTTC; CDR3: CASSTRQPYGYTF
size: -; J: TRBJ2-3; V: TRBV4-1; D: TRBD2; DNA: TGCGCCAGCAGCCAAGTTGGGGGGGCAGATACGCAGTATTTT; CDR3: CASSQVGGADTQYF
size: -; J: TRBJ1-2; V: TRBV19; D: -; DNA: TGTGCCAGTTGCCCGGTGGACAGTACCCAAGGGTACTATGGCTACACCTTC; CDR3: CASCPVDSTQGYYGYTF
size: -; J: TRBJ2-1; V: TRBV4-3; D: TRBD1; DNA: TGCGCCAGCAGCCCTGGATTTACTGGACAGGGAAGCAGGAATGAGCAGTTCTTC; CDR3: CASSPGFTGQGSRNEQFF
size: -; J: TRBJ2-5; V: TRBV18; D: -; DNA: TGTGCCAGCTCACCGGGGGGTCCAGAGACCCAGTACTTC; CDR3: CASSPGGPETQYF
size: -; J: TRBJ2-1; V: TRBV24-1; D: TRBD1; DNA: TGTGCCACCAGTGATCGGGGGACAGGTGACAATGAGCAGTTCTTC; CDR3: CATSDRGTGDNEQFF
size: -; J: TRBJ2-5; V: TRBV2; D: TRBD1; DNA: TGTGCCAGCAATTTCCAGGGGGTCCAAGAGACCCAGTACTTC; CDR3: CASNFQGVQETQYF
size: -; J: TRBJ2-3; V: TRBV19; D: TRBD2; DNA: TGTGCCAGTAGTATGAAGCGGGGGGGCACAGATACGCAGTATTTT; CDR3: CASSMKRGGTDTQYF
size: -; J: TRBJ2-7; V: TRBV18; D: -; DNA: TGTGCCAGCTCACCCGGGACAAGTGAGCAGTACTTC; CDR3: CASSPGTSEQYF
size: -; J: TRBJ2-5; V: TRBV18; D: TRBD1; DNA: TGTGCCAGCTCACCTTTACAGGGGGCCTACCAAGAGACCCAGTACTTC; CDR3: CASSPLQGAYQETQYF
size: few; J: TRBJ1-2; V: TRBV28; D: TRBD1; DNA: TGTGCCAGCAGTCTCGGACAGGGGGCTAGAGGCTACACCTTC; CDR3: CASSLGQGARGYTF
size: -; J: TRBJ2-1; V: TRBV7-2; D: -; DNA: TGTGCCAGCAGCTCCGGATGGACTGGCAATGAGCAGTTCTTC; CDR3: CASSSGWTGNEQFF
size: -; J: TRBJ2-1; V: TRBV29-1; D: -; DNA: TGCAGCGTTGAGCGGAGCTCCTACAATGAGCAGTTCTTC; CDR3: CSVERSSYNEQFF
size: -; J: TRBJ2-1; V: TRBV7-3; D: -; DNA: TGTGCCAGCAGCCCTTTTAACGGGATTAACCCCCATGAGCAGTTCTTC; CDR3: CASSPFNGINPHEQFF
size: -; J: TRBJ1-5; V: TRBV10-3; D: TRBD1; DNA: TGTGCCATCAGGGGGGGGACAGGGAAGGATCAGCCCCAGCATTTT; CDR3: CAIRGGTGKDQPQHF
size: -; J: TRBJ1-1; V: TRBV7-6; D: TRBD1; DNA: TGTGCCAGCAGCCGAAACAGGGGTACGGACACTGAAGCTTTCTTT; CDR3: CASSRNRGTDTEAFF
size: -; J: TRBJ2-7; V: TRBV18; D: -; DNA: TGTGCCAGCTCACAAGGTAGCGGAGAGACCTACGAGCAGTACTTC; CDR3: CASSQGSGETYEQYF
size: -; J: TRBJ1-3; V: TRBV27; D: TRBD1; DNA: TGTGCCAGCAGTCCTGGGACAGGGAGGGACACCATATATTTT; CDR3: CASSPGTGRDTIYF
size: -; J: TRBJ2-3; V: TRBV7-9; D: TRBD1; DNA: TGTGCCAGCAGCAGGGACAGTGTCTATAGCACAGATACGCAGTATTTT; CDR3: CASSRDSVYSTDTQYF
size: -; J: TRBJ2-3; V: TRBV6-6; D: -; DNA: TGTGCCAGCAGTCCTCAAATTTCAGGTGCAGATACGCAGTATTTT; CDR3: CASSPQISGADTQYF
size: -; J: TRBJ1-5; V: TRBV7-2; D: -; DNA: TGTGCCAGCAGCTTGGGCCAAAGGAATCAGCCCCAGCATTTT; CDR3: CASSLGQRNQPQHF
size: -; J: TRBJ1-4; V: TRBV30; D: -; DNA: TGTGCTGCGGACAGTAATGAAAAACTGTTTTTT; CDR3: CAADSNEKLFF
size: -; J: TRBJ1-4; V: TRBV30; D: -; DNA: TGTGCCTGGAGCATCGGAGAAGCTAATGAAAAACTGTTTTTT; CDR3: CAWSIGEANEKLFF
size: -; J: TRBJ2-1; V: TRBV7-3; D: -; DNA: TGTGCCAGCAGCCCCGGCGGGGTCTACAATGAGCAGTTCTTC; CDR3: CASSPGGVYNEQFF
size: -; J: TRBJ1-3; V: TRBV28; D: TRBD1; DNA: TGTGCCAGCAGTTTACGACAGGGGGCGGCTGGAAACACCATATATTTT; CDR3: CASSLRQGAAGNTIYF
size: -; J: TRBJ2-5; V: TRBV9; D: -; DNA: TGTGCCAGCAGCGTAGGGACAGCACAAGAGACCCAGTACTTC; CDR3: CASSVGTAQETQYF
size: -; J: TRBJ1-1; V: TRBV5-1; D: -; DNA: TGCGCCAGCAGCCGGGGGGTTTTAGGTAGGAACACTGAAGCTTTCTTT; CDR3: CASSRGVLGRNTEAFF